The present T cell receptor beta chain was sequenced within a study of T cell changes during pregnancy in multiple sclerosis (dated by TCRdb to the late 2010s). Regarding the complete study: The study looked at changes in the T cell repertoire across pregnancy in women with multiple sclerosis.

Receptor libraries were prepared by the immunoSEQ multiplex PCR assay. TCRdb holds this immuneACCESS table with in-frame rearrangements only. Some clones are missing; in checked studies, unresolved V genes explain under half, and the rest has no known cause. Here the sample has about 60,000 clones; over 80% occur a single time. In total, the top ten clones hold about 0.8% of the sample. Taken from the germline V gene, the CDR1 and CDR2 loops are MNHEY and SVGAGI. The CDR3 numbers 13 residues from cysteine through phenylalanine. The retained sequence is limited to the CDR3, 39 bases, with the frame set at the first base. V lost 1 base and J lost 8 bases, and the count of bases not matched to a germline gene is 4. With regard to this clone: No cognate antigen has been identified for it. Qualities for individual bases were not recorded, and no much larger clone is one base off.

The specimen was CD4+ T cells from peripheral blood mononuclear cells, collected in the first trimester of pregnancy. This TCR was recovered from a female donor with multiple sclerosis, enrolled in a pregnancy study. The chain employs TRBV6-5 and TRBJ1-2, with 7 central nucleotides matching TRBD1. The CDR3 loop reads CASSYYRQGGYTF. In nucleotide form, the sequence is TGTGCCAGCAGTTACTACAGACAGGGAGGCTACACCTTC.